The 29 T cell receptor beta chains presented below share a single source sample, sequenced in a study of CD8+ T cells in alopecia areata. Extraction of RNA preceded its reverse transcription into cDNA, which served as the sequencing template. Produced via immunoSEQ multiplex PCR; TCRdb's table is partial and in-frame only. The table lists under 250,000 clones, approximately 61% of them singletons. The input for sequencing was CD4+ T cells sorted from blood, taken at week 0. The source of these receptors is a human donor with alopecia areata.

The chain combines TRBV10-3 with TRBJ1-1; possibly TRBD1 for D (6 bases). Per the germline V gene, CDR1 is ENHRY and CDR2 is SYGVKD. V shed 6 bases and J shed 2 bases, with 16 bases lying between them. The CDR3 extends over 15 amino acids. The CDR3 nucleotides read TGTGCCATCAGGAGCCACGACAGGTCTAACACTGAAGCTTTCTTT. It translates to CAIRSHDRSNTEAFF.

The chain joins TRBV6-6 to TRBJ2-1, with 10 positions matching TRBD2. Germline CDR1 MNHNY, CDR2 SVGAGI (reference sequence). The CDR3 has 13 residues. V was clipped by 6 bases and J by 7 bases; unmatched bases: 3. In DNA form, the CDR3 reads TGTGCCAGCAGACTGGGACTAGCGAATGAGCAGTTCTTC. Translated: CASRLGLANEQFF.

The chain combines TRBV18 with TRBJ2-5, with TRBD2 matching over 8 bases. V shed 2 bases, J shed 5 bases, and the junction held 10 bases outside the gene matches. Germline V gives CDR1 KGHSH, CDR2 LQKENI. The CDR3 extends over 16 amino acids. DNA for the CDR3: TGTGCCAGCTCACCAGCCAGCGGGAGAAGGAAGGAGACCCAGTACTTC. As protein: CASSPASGRRKETQYF.

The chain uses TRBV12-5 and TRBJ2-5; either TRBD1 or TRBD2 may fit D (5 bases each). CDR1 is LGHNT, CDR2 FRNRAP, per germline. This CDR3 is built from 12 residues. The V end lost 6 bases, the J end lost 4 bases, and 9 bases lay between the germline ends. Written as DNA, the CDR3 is TGTGCTAGTGGCGGGGCGGGAGAGACCCAGTACTTC. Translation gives CASGGAGETQYF.

The CDR3 sequence is CATSREDRLYGYTF. CDR3 nucleotides: TGTGCCACCAGCAGAGAGGACAGACTCTATGGCTACACCTTC. The chain links TRBV15 to TRBJ1-2, with D possibly being TRBD1 (6 bases). The CDR3 is made up of 14 amino acids. Trimming left V 0 bases short and J 4 bases short, with 9 bases between. Germline V gives CDR1 LNHNV, CDR2 YYDKDF (reference sequence). The complete variable domain, with remaining parts taken from reference TRBV15 and TRBJ1-2, reads DAMVIQNPRYQVTQFGKPVTLSCSQTLNHNVMYWYQQKSSQAPKLLFHYYDKDFNNEADTPDNFQSRRPNTSFCFLDIRSPGLGDTAMYLCATSREDRLYGYTFGSGTRLTVV.

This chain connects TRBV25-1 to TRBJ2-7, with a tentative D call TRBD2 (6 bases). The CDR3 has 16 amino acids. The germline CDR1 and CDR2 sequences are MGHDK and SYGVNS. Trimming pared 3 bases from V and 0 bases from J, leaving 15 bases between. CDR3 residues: CASSDLGSAGSYEQYF. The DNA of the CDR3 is TGTGCCAGCAGTGACCTCGGGAGTGCGGGCTCCTACGAGCAGTACTTC.

CDR3: CASSYSMAQGTEAFF. The CDR3 region has the DNA TGTGCCAGCAGTTACTCGATGGCCCAGGGGACTGAAGCTTTCTTT. The genes are TRBV6-5 and TRBJ1-1; D is possibly TRBD1 (6 bases). The CDR3 runs to 15 residues. Germline V lookup: CDR1 MNHEY, CDR2 SVGAGI. Trimming cost V 0 bases and J 5 bases, with 13 bases left between them.

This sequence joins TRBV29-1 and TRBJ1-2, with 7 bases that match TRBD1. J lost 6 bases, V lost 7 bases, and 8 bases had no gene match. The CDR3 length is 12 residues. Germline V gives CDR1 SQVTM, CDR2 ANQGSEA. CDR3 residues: CSDLQGRHGYTF. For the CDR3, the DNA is TGCAGCGACCTACAGGGGCGACATGGCTACACCTTC.

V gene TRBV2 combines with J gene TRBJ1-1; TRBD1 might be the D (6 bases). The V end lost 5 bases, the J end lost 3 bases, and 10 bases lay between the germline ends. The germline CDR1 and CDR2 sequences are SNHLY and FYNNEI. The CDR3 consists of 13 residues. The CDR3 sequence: CASSIRGDTEAFF. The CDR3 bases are TGTGCCAGCAGTATCAGGGGAGACACTGAAGCTTTCTTT.

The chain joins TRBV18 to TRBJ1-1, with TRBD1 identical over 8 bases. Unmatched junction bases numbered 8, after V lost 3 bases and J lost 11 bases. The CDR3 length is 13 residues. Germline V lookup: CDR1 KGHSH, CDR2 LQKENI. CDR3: CASSPGQGPGAFF. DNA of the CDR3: TGTGCCAGCTCACCCGGACAGGGCCCAGGTGCTTTCTTT.

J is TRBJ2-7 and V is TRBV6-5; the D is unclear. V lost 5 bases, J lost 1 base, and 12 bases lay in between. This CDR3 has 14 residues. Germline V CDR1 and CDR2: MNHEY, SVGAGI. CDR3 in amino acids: CASSHERVSYEQYF. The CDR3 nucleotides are TGTGCCAGCAGTCATGAGCGAGTATCCTACGAGCAGTACTTC.

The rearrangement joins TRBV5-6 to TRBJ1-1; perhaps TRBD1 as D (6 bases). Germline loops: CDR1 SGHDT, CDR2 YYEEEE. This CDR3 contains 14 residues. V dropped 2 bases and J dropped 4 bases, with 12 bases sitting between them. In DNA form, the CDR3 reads TGTGCCAGCAGCTTTCGGACAGCAGGCACTGAAGCTTTCTTT. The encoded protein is CASSFRTAGTEAFF.

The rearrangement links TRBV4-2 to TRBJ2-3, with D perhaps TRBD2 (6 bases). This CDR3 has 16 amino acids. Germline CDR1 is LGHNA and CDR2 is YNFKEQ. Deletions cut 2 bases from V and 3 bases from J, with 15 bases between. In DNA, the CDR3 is TGTGCCAGCAGCCAAACAAGGGGAGGTAAAACAGATACGCAGTATTTT. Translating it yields CASSQTRGGKTDTQYF.

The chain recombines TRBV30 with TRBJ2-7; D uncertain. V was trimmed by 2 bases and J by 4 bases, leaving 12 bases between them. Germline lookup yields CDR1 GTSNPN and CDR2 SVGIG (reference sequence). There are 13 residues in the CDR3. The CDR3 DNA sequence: TGTGCCTGGAGTAGGGTTACTGGGTACGAGCAGTACTTC. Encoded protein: CAWSRVTGYEQYF.

CDR3 region: CASSPRGGAYEQYF. The CDR3 nucleotides read TGTGCCAGCAGCCCCCGCGGGGGGGCCTACGAGCAGTACTTC. This rearrangement joins TRBV4-2 to TRBJ2-7, with 9 bases fitting TRBD2. Germline values: CDR1 LGHNA, CDR2 YNFKEQ. V was clipped by 4 bases and J by 2 bases; unmatched bases: 3. The CDR3 totals 14 residues.

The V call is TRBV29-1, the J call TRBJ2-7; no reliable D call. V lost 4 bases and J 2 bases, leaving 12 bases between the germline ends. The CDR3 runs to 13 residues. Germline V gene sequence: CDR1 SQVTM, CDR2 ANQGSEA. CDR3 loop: CSVGDIGAYEQYF. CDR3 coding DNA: TGCAGCGTTGGTGACATTGGGGCCTACGAGCAGTACTTC.

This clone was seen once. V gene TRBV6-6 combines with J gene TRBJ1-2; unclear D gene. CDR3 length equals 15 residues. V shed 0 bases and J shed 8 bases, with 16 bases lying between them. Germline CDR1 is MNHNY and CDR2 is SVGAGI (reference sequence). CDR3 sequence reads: CASSYSEVNEEGYTF. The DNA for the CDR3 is TGTGCCAGCAGTTACTCGGAGGTCAACGAGGAAGGCTACACCTTC.

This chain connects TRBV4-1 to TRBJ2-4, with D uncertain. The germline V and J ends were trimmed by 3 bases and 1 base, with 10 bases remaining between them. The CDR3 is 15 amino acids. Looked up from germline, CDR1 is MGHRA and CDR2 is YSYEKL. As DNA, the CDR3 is TGCGCCAGCAGCCACCGACATACTGCCAAAAACATTCAGTACTTC. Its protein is CASSHRHTAKNIQYF.

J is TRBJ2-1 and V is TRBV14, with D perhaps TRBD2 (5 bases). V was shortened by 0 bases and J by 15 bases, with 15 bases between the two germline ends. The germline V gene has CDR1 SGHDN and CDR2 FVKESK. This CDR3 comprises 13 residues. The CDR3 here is CASSQERTTMAFF. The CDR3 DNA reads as TGTGCCAGCAGCCAAGAACGGACGACTATGGCGTTCTTC.

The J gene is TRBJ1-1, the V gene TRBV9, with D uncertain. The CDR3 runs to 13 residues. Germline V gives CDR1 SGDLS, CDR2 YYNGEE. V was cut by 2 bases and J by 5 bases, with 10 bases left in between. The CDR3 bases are TGTGCCAGCAGCGTGGGCATAGGGACTGAAGCTTTCTTT. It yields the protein CASSVGIGTEAFF. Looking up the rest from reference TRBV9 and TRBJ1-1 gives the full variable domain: DSGVTQTPKHLITATGQRVTLRCSPRSGDLSVYWYQQSLDQGLQFLIQYYNGEERAKGNILERFSAQQFPDLHSELNLSSLELGDSALYFCASSVGIGTEAFFGQGTRLTVV.

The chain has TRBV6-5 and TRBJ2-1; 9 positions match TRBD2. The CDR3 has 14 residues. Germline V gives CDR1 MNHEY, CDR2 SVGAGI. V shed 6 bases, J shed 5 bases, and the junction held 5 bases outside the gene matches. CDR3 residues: CASSRLAGNNEQFF. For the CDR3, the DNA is TGTGCCAGCAGCCGGCTAGCGGGGAACAATGAGCAGTTCTTC.

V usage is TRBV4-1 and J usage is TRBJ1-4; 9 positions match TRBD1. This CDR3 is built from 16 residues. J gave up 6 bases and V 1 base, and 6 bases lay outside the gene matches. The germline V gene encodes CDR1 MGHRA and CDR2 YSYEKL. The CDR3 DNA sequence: TGCGCCAGCAGCCAAGGGCCCCGGGACAGGGATGAAAAACTGTTTTTT. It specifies CASSQGPRDRDEKLFF.

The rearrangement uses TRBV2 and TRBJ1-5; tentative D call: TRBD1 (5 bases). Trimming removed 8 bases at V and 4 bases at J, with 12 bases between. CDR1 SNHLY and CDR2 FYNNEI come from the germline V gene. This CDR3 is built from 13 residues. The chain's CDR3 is CASGRQTNQPQHF. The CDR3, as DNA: TGTGCCAGCGGGAGACAGACGAATCAGCCCCAGCATTTT.

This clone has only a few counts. This chain's CDR3 is CASRIAGGTYEQYF. The CDR3 nucleotides are TGTGCCAGCAGGATAGCGGGAGGCACCTACGAGCAGTACTTC. The V and J genes are TRBV13 and TRBJ2-7, with 10 bases lining up with TRBD2. The germline V gene has CDR1 PRHDT and CDR2 FYEKMQ (reference sequence). The V gene end was trimmed by 6 bases and the J gene end by 2 bases; junction bases not matched to a gene: 4. The CDR3 sequence is 14 residues long.

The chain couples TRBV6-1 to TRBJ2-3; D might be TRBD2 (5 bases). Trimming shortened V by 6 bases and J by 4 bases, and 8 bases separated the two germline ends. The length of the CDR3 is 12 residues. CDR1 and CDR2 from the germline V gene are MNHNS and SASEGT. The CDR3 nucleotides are TGTGCCAGCAGGGACTTCTCAGATACGCAGTATTTT. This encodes CASRDFSDTQYF.

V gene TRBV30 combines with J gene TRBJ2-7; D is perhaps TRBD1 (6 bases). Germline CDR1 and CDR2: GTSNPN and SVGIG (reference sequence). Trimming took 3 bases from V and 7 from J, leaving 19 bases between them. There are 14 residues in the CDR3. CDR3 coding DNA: TGTGCCTGGAGGGCCGGGACACCCCGAGGTGAGCAGTACTTC. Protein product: CAWRAGTPRGEQYF.

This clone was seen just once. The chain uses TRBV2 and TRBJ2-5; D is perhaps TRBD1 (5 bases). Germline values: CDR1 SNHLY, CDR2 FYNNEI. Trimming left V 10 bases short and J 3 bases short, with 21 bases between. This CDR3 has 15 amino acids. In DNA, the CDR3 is TGTGCCACCGCCGCGAGCAGGACAAGGGAAGAGACCCAGTACTTC. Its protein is CATAASRTREETQYF.

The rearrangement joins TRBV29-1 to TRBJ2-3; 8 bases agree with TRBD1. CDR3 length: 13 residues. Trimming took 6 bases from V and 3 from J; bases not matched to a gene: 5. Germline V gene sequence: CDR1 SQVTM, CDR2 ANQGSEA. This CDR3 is CSVRGRQTDTQYF. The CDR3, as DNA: TGCAGCGTCAGGGGGCGCCAAACAGATACGCAGTATTTT.

The CDR3 is CASGAGTDTQYF. The CDR3 region has the DNA TGTGCCAGCGGGGCAGGGACAGATACGCAGTATTTT. The gene calls are TRBV6-5 and TRBJ2-3; D possibly corresponds to TRBD1 (5 bases). The length of the CDR3 is 12 residues. V shed 8 bases and J shed 3 bases, with 9 bases lying between them. CDR1 is MNHEY and CDR2 is SVGAGI in the germline V gene.